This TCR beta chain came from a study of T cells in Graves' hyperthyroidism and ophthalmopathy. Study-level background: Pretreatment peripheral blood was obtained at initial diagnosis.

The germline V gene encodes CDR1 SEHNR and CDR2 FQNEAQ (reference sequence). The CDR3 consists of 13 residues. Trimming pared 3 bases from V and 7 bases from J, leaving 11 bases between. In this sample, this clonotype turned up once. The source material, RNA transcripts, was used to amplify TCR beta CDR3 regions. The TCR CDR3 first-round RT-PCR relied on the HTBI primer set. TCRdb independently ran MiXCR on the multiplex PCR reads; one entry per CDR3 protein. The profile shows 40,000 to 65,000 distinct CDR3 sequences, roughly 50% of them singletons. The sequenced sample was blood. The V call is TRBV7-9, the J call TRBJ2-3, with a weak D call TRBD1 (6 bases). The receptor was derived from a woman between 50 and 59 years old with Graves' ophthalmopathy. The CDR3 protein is CASSFRGVNTQYF. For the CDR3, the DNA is TGTGCCAGCAGCTTCAGGGGTGTGAATACGCAGTATTTT.